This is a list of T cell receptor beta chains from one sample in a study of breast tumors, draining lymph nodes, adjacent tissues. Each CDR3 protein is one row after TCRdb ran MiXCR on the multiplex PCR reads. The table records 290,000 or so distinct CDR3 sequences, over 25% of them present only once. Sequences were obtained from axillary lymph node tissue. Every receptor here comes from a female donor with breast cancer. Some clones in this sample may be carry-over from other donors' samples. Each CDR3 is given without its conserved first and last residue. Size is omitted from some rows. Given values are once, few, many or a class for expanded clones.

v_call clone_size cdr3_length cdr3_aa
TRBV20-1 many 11 SATGRRGNEQY
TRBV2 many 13 ASNIRTGGLGEQY
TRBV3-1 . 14 ASRLGLSGFYNEQF
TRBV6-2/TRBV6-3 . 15 ASSPWQGAGSNQPQH
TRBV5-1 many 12 ASSQGQGLDTQY
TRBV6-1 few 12 ASMPATGTLEQY
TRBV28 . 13 ASSLGVTYLGEQF
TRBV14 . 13 ASSRGASGRNEQY
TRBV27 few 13 ASSLSITGGDGYT
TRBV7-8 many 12 ASSLGRRYNEQF
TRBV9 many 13 ASSAKGLTTYEQY
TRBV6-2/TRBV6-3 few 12 ASGNGLAGDTQY
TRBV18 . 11 ASPPARAYEQY
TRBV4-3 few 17 ASSQDGTGGSGSYNEQF
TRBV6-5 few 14 ASSLDRGRKNSPLH
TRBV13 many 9 ASSSDNEQF
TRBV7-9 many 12 ASSLSFGNSEQY
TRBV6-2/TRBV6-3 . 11 ASSYSQNYEQY
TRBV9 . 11 ASSVTDGNTIY
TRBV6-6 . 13 ASSRVLSNTGELF
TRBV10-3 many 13 AISEGSRGFDEQF
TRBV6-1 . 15 ASWRQTSKFSSYEQY
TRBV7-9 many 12 ASSKREGPGELF
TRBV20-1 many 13 SARGGQATNEKLF
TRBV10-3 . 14 AISSGDGQGRETQY
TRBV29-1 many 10 SVALAQETQY
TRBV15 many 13 ATTWGRGRTDTQY
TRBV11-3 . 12 ASSLGGTNNEQF
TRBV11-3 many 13 ASSLAGTSDYEQY
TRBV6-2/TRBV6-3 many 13 ASSYGYSGANVLT
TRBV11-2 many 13 ASSPGTGVYQPQH
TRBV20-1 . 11 SASGKGGPSYT
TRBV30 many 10 AWSTSNSPLH
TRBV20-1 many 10 SATRGANEQF
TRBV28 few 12 ASSTTGFLDEQF
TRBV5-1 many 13 ASSISDRLVGGYT